Listed here are 19 T cell receptor beta chains from one sample, sequenced in a study of Graves' ophthalmopathy and Graves' hyperthyroidism. Using RNA transcripts, the TCR beta CDR3 regions were amplified. Scientists carried out first-round RT-PCR using HTBI primers and then a second-round multiplex PCR. One entry per CDR3 protein, called by TCRdb with MiXCR from the multiplex PCR reads. The table has approximately 700,000 distinct CDR3 sequences, roughly 40% seen once. The sample was peripheral blood. The source of these receptors is an adult man with Graves' ophthalmopathy.

The CDR3 coding sequence is TGCAGTGCCCGAGAAGGCTCTAAGAACACTGAAGCTTTCTTT. It yields the protein CSAREGSKNTEAFF. The rearrangement joins TRBV20-1 to TRBJ1-1, with D hard to call. With 6 bases removed from V and 1 base from J, the gap between germline ends came to 15 bases. Germline CDR1 reads DFQATT; CDR2 reads SNEGSKA (reference sequence). This CDR3 is built from 14 residues.

This clonotype was detected ten times or more. The chain couples TRBV29-1 to TRBJ1-1; D may be TRBD1 (6 bases). The germline V and J ends were trimmed by 6 bases and 8 bases, with 16 bases remaining between them. Germline CDR1 is SQVTM and CDR2 is ANQGSEA. The CDR3 spans 12 residues. The DNA of the CDR3 is TGCAGCGTCGAATCGGGACAATTAGAAGCTTTCTTT. It is translated as CSVESGQLEAFF.

This clonotype was recorded many times. V gene TRBV10-3 combines with J gene TRBJ2-6; 8 nucleotides match TRBD1. The CDR3 loop spans 17 amino acids. Germline CDR1 is ENHRY and CDR2 is SYGVKD. Trimming cost V 6 bases and J 0 bases; bases outside gene matches: 7. Here the CDR3 DNA reads TGTGCCATCAGGACAGGGGTGATGCCCTCTGGGGCCAACGTCCTGACTTTC. It yields the protein CAIRTGVMPSGANVLTF.

There are many counts of this clonotype. The chain recombines TRBV6-5 with TRBJ1-6; D is unclear. This CDR3 region has 12 residues. Germline values: CDR1 MNHEY, CDR2 SVGAGI. The V end lost 5 bases, the J end lost 10 bases, and 9 bases lay between the germline ends. The chain's CDR3 is CASSMGSSPLHF. The CDR3 DNA is TGTGCCAGCAGTATGGGCAGCTCACCCCTCCACTTT.

The chain carries TRBV6-5 and TRBJ2-7; the D gene is possibly TRBD1 (6 bases). The V gene lost 1 base and the J gene lost 0 bases, with 10 bases spanning the gap. This CDR3 is built from 15 residues. Germline CDR1 is MNHEY and CDR2 is SVGAGI. The CDR3 protein is CASSYLGASSYEQYF. As DNA, the CDR3 is TGTGCCAGCAGTTACTTGGGGGCTTCCTCCTACGAGCAGTACTTC.

This chain connects TRBV11-2 to TRBJ1-6; D possibly corresponds to TRBD1 (5 bases). V shed 5 bases and J shed 0 bases, with 14 bases lying between them. The CDR3 spans 17 residues. The V gene's germline CDR1 is SGHAT and CDR2 FQNNGV. The CDR3 sequence is CASSQDRGSSYNSPLHF. In DNA, the CDR3 is TGTGCCAGCAGCCAAGATCGGGGGAGCTCCTATAATTCACCCCTCCACTTT. Variable domain in full (rest from reference TRBV11-2 and TRBJ1-6): EAGVAQSPRYKIIEKRQSVAFWCNPISGHATLYWYQQILGQGPKLLIQFQNNGVVDDSQLPKDRFSAERLKGVDSTLKIQPAKLEDSAVYLCASSQDRGSSYNSPLHFGNGTRLTVT.

This chain connects TRBV24-1 to TRBJ1-5; the match to TRBD1 covers 8 bases. V shed 7 bases and J 5 bases; nucleotides not matched to a gene: 6. There are 14 residues in the CDR3. CDR1 KGHDR and CDR2 SFDVKD come from the germline V gene. CDR3 bases: TGTGCCACCAGCACCCAGACAGGGGATCAGCCCCAGCATTTT. Translation gives CATSTQTGDQPQHF.

This clonotype was detected only a few times. The rearrangement links TRBV20-1 to TRBJ1-1; no definite D call. Looked up from germline, CDR1 is DFQATT and CDR2 is SNEGSKA (reference sequence). Trimming shortened V by 5 bases and J by 0 bases, and 10 bases separated the two germline ends. The CDR3 extends over 13 amino acids. In DNA, the CDR3 is TGCAGTGCTGCAGGCGGGTTGAACACTGAAGCTTTCTTT. This sequence encodes CSAAGGLNTEAFF.

Ten or more counts support this clonotype. J is TRBJ1-2 and V is TRBV7-9, with D perhaps TRBD1 (5 bases). Trimming removed 1 base at V and 8 bases at J, with 8 bases between. The germline gives CDR1 SEHNR, CDR2 FQNEAQ (reference sequence). The CDR3 extends over 12 amino acids. The CDR3 is CASSLGGEGYTF. The CDR3 DNA reads as TGTGCCAGCAGCTTAGGAGGGGAGGGCTACACCTTC.

The chain carries TRBV20-1 and TRBJ1-2; 10 bases are a match to TRBD1. The V segment lost 1 base and the J segment 6 bases; nucleotides outside the gene matches: 11. The CDR3 extends over 16 amino acids. Germline V gives CDR1 DFQATT, CDR2 SNEGSKA (reference sequence). This CDR3 is CSARAQPGQGNHGYTF. Written as DNA, the CDR3 is TGCAGTGCTAGAGCCCAGCCGGGACAGGGGAATCATGGCTACACCTTC.

The V and J genes are TRBV2 and TRBJ1-6; no clear D gene. Germline V gives CDR1 SNHLY, CDR2 FYNNEI. The ends were cut back, 5 bases at V and 4 bases at J, with 21 bases in the middle. The CDR3 contains 18 residues. CDR3 DNA: TGTGCCAGCAGTAAAAATATGCGCCAGCCGGGGTATAATTCACCCCTCCACTTT. Translating gives CASSKNMRQPGYNSPLHF.

This clonotype was counted ten times or more. The chain uses TRBV2 and TRBJ2-7; 14 nucleotides match TRBD2. This CDR3 has 15 amino acids. Trimming removed 5 bases from V and 3 bases from J; junction bases left unmatched: 3. Germline CDR1 reads SNHLY; CDR2 reads FYNNEI. The chain's CDR3 is CASSPGTSGSYEQYF. The CDR3 DNA is TGTGCCAGCAGTCCTGGGACTAGCGGGAGCTACGAGCAGTACTTC. The full variable domain, rest sourced from reference TRBV2 and TRBJ2-7, is EPEVTQTPSHQVTQMGQEVILRCVPISNHLYFYWYRQILGQKVEFLVSFYNNEISEKSEIFDDQFSVERPDGSNFTLKIRSTKLEDSAMYFCASSPGTSGSYEQYFGPGTRLTVT.

This clonotype was seen a handful of times. The chain joins TRBV28 to TRBJ2-2, with D perhaps TRBD2 (5 bases). V gave up 7 bases and J gave up 7 bases, with 19 bases separating them. The V gene's germline CDR1 is MDHEN and CDR2 SYDVKM. The CDR3 is 15 amino acids. CDR3: CASKFRPLRDGELFF. The CDR3 region has the DNA TGTGCCAGCAAGTTTAGGCCCCTCCGGGACGGGGAGCTGTTTTTT. The full variable domain, in which reference TRBV28 and TRBJ2-2 provide the parts outside the CDR3, is DVKVTQSSRYLVKRTGEKVFLECVQDMDHENMFWYRQDPGLGLRLIYFSYDVKMKEKGDIPEGYSVSREKKERFSLILESASTNQTSMYLCASKFRPLRDGELFFGEGSRLTVL.

This clonotype has more than one count but fewer than ten. CDR3 in amino acids: CASSAPRGANTGELFF. The CDR3 DNA reads as TGTGCCAGCAGCGCGCCAAGGGGGGCGAACACCGGGGAGCTGTTTTTT. V gene TRBV9 combines with J gene TRBJ2-2; D is possibly TRBD1 or TRBD2 (6 bases each). The germline CDR1 and CDR2 sequences are SGDLS and YYNGEE. Deletions cut 3 bases from V and 0 bases from J, with 12 bases between. The CDR3 spans 16 residues.

The chain recombines TRBV2 with TRBJ1-1; TRBD1 matches 11 bases. This CDR3 contains 16 residues. Germline lookup yields CDR1 SNHLY and CDR2 FYNNEI. V shed 8 bases and J 6 bases; nucleotides not matched to a gene: 14. CDR3 in DNA: TGTGCCAGCGTGTCCCGGGACAGGGGGGTACCGGCTGAAGCTTTCTTT. This sequence encodes CASVSRDRGVPAEAFF.

This clonotype was detected once. V is TRBV20-1 and J is TRBJ1-6; no clear D. Germline V gene lookup returns CDR1 DFQATT and CDR2 SNEGSKA (reference sequence). The CDR3 covers 15 residues. V was shortened by 6 bases and J by 3 bases, with 15 bases between the two germline ends. Here the CDR3 reads CSATSSRFYNSPLHF. CDR3 nucleotide sequence: TGCAGTGCCACCTCGTCGAGATTCTATAATTCACCCCTCCACTTT.

This clonotype showed up just a few times. This may arise from a read error, as a much more abundant clone is one base away. The chain uses TRBV11-2 and TRBJ1-1; 9 bases match TRBD1. Germline V gives CDR1 SGHAT, CDR2 FQNNGV. V trimming: 4 bases; J trimming: 5 bases; junction bases outside the gene matches: 2. The CDR3 spans 13 residues. The CDR3 region is CASSWTGETEAFF. As DNA, the CDR3 is TGTGCCAGCAGCTGGACAGGGGAAACTGAAGCTTTCTTT.

This clonotype was recorded only once. A much bigger clone sits one base away, suggesting this may be a read error. This chain connects TRBV7-9 to TRBJ1-1; unclear D gene. The germline CDR1 and CDR2 sequences are SEHNR and FQNEAQ (reference sequence). The CDR3 runs to 15 residues. CDR3 nucleotide sequence: TGTGCCAGCAGCTTAGTAGGGTCTGGGGAGACTGAAGCTTGCTTT. It encodes CASSLVGSGETEACF.

This clonotype occurred a few times. The rearrangement uses TRBV5-6 and TRBJ1-3, with D perhaps TRBD1 (5 bases). CDR3 size: 14 residues. The germline CDR1 and CDR2 sequences are SGHDT and YYEEEE. V lost 0 bases and J lost 3, with 7 bases in between. The CDR3, as DNA: TGTGCCAGCAGCTTGGGGGGGATTGGAAACACCATATATTTT. This gives the protein CASSLGGIGNTIYF.